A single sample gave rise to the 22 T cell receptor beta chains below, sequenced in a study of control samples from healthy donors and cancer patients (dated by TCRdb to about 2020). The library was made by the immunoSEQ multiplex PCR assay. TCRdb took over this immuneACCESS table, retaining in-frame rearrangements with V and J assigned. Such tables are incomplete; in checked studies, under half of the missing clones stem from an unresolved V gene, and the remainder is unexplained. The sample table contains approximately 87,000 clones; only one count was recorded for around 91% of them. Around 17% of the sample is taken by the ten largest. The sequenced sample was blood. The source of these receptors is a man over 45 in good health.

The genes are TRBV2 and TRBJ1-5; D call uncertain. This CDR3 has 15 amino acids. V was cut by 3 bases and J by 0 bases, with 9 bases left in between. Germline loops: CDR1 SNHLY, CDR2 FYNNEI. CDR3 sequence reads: CASSENRNSNQPQHF. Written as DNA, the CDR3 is TGTGCCAGCAGTGAGAATCGGAATAGCAATCAGCCCCAGCATTTT.

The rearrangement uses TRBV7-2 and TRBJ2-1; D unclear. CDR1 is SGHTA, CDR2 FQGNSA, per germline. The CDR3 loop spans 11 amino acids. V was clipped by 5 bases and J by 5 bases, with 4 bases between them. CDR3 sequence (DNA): TGTGCCAGCAGCGTGGACAATGAGCAGTTCTTC. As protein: CASSVDNEQFF.

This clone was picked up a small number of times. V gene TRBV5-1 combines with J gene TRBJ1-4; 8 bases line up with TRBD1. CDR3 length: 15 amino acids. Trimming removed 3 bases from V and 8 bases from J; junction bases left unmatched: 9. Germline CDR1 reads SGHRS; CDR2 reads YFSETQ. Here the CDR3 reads CASSSRTGGGEKLFF. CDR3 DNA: TGCGCCAGCAGCTCGCGTACAGGGGGAGGGGAAAAACTGTTTTTT.

CDR3 region: CATSDGFQETQYF. The CDR3 DNA sequence: TGTGCCACCAGTGATGGATTTCAAGAGACCCAGTACTTC. The V gene is TRBV24-1, the J gene TRBJ2-5, with D uncertain. This CDR3 is 13 amino acids long. From germline, CDR1 is KGHDR and CDR2 SFDVKD. Between the trimmed V and J ends, which lost 3 bases and 2 bases, there was a span of 6 bases.

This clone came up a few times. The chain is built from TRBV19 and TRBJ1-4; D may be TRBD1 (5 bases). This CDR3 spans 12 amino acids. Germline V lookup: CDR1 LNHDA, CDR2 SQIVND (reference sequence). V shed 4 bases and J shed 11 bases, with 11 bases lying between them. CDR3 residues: CASSTGERKLFF. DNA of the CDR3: TGTGCCAGTAGTACGGGGGAGAGGAAACTGTTTTTT.

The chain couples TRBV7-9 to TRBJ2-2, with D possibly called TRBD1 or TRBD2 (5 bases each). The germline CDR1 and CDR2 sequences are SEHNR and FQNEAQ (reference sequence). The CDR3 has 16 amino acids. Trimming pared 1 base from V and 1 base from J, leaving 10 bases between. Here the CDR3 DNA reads TGTGCCAGCAGCTTAGAAAAGGGGAGGAACACCGGGGAGCTGTTTTTT. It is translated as CASSLEKGRNTGELFF.

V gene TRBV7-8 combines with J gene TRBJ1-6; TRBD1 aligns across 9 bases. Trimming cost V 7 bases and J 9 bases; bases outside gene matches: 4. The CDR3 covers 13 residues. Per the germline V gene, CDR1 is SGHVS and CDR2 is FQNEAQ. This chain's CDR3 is CASKGGQGSPLHF. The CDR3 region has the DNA TGTGCCAGCAAAGGGGGACAGGGTTCACCCCTCCACTTT.

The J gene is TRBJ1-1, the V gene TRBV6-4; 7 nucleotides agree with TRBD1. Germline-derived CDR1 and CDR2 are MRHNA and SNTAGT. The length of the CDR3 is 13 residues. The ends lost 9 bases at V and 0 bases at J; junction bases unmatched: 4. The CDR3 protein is CASSGQLNTEAFF. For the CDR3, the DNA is TGTGCCAGTTCGGGACAGCTGAACACTGAAGCTTTCTTT.

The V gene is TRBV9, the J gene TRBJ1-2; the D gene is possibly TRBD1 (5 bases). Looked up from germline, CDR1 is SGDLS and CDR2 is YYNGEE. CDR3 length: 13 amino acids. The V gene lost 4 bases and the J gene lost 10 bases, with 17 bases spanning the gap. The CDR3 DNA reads TGTGCCAGCAGCCCGGGGCTGTCGTTGGACTACACCTTC. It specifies CASSPGLSLDYTF.

In DNA form, the CDR3 reads TGTGCCAGCAGGAGAGCTGGGGAAGGGCGCGAGCAGTACTTC. Translation gives CASRRAGEGREQYF. The V gene is TRBV6-5, the J gene TRBJ2-7; D is unresolved. Deletions cut 6 bases from V and 6 bases from J, with 18 bases between. This CDR3 spans 14 amino acids. CDR1 is MNHEY and CDR2 is SVGAGI in the germline V gene.

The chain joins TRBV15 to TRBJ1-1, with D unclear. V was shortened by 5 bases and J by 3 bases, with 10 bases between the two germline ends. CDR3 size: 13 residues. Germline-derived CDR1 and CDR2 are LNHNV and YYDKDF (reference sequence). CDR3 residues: CATSARRDTEAFF. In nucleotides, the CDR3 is TGTGCCACCAGCGCCCGAAGGGACACTGAAGCTTTCTTT.

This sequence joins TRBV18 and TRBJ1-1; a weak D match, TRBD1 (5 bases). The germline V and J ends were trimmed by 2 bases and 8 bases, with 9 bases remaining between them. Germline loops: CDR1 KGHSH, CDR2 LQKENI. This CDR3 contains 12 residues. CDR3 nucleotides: TGTGCCAGCTCACCAGGGACCCCGGAAGCTTTCTTT. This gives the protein CASSPGTPEAFF.

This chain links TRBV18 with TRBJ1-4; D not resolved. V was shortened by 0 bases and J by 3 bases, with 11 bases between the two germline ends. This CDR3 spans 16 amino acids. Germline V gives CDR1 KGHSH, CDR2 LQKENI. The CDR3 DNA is TGTGCCAGCTCACCACCTTTTTCTCCGTCTAATGAAAAACTGTTTTTT. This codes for CASSPPFSPSNEKLFF.

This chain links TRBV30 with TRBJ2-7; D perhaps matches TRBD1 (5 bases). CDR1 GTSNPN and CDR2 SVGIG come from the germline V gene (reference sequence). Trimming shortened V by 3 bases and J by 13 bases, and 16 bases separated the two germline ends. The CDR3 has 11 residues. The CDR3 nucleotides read TGTGCCTGGAGACAGGAGAGAACCTTTTACTTC. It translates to CAWRQERTFYF. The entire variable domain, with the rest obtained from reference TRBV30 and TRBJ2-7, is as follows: SQTIHQWPATLVQPVGSPLSLECTVEGTSNPNLYWYRQAAGRGLQLLFYSVGIGQISSEVPQNLSASRPQDRQFILSSKKLLLSDSGFYLCAWRQERTFYFGPGTRLTVT.

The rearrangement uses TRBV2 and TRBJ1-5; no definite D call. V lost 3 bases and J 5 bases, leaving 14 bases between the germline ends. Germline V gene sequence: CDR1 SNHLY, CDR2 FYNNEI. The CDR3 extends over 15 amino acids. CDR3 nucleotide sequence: TGTGCCAGCAGTGACAGAATCCTAGGGCATCAGCCCCAGCATTTT. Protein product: CASSDRILGHQPQHF.

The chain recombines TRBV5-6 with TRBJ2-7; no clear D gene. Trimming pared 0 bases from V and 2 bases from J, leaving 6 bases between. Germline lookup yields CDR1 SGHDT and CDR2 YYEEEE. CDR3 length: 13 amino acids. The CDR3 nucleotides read TGTGCCAGCAGCTTGGGACGAGCCTACGAGCAGTACTTC. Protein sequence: CASSLGRAYEQYF.

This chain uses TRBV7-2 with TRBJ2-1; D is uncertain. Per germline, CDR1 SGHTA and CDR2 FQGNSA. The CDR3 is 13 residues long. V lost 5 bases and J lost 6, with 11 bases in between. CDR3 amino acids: CASSPPAANEQFF. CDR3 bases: TGTGCCAGCAGCCCCCCCGCTGCCAATGAGCAGTTCTTC.

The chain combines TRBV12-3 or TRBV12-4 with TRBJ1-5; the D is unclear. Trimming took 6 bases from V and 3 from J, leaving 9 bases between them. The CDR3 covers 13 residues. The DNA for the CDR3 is TGTGCCAGCAGCCAAACCAACAATCAGCCCCAGCATTTT. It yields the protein CASSQTNNQPQHF.

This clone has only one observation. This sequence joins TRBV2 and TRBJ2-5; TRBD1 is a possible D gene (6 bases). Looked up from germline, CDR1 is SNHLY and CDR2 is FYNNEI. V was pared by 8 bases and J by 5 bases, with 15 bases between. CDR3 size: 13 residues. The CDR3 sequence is CASSQGRLETQYF. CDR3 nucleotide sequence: TGTGCCAGCTCCCAGGGGCGCCTTGAGACCCAGTACTTC.

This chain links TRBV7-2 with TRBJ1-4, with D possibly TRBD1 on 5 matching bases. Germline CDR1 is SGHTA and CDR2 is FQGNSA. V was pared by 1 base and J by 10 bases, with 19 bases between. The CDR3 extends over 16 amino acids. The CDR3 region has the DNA TGTGCCAGCAGCTTAGTGTTGGGCAGCGGGACCTCAAAACTGTTTTTT. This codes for CASSLVLGSGTSKLFF. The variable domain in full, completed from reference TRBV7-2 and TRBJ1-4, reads GAGVSQSPSNKVTEKGKDVELRCDPISGHTALYWYRQSLGQGLEFLIYFQGNSAPDKSGLPSDRFSAERTGGSVSTLTIQRTQQEDSAVYLCASSLVLGSGTSKLFFGSGTQLSVL.

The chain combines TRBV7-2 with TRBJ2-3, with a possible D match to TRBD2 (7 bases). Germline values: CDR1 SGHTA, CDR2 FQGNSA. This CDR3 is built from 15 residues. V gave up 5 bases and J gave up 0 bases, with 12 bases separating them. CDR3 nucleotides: TGTGCCAGCAGCCCCGGGGGGCCTAGCACAGATACGCAGTATTTT. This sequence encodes CASSPGGPSTDTQYF.

CDR3 protein: CASSTRGGTGTGELFF. In nucleotides, the CDR3 is TGTGCCAGCAGCACAAGAGGGGGAACTGGCACCGGGGAGCTGTTTTTT. The rearrangement uses TRBV7-2 and TRBJ2-2; maybe TRBD1 (6 bases). Germline CDR1 and CDR2: SGHTA and FQGNSA. This CDR3 is 16 amino acids long. Trimming shortened V by 5 bases and J by 4 bases, and 17 bases separated the two germline ends. Full variable domain (outside the CDR3, taken from reference TRBV7-2 and TRBJ2-2): GAGVSQSPSNKVTEKGKDVELRCDPISGHTALYWYRQSLGQGLEFLIYFQGNSAPDKSGLPSDRFSAERTGGSVSTLTIQRTQQEDSAVYLCASSTRGGTGTGELFFGEGSRLTVL.